The 16 T cell receptor beta chains presented below share a single source sample, sequenced in a study of CD8 T cells in ankylosing spondylitis. TCRdb fed the 5' RACE reads into MiXCR, producing one record per CDR3 protein. The sample includes over 150,000 distinct CDR3 sequences, 10% to 15% of them seen just once. Sequences were obtained from blood, either unsorted or a sorted T cell fraction (not recorded which). The receptors shown here come from a male donor with ankylosing spondylitis or in good health (not recorded which).

There are a few counts of this clonotype. The CDR3 DNA follows: TGTGCCAGCAGTTTAGCTTTACTAGCGGGAGCCGCCAAAAACATTCAGTACTTC. It encodes CASSLALLAGAAKNIQYF. The chain has TRBV12-3 or TRBV12-4 and TRBJ2-4; 11 bases are a match to TRBD2. Trimming took 0 bases from V and 1 from J; bases not matched to a gene: 5. The CDR3 covers 18 residues.

This clonotype was seen more than once but under ten times. The gene calls are TRBV12-3 or TRBV12-4 and TRBJ2-1; a weak D match, TRBD2 (5 bases). CDR3 length: 16 amino acids. V was trimmed by 3 bases and J by 6 bases, leaving 18 bases between them. CDR3 nucleotide sequence: TGTGCCAGCAGTTTCCTACTAGTAGAATTCTTCAATGAGCAGTTCTTC. It specifies CASSFLLVEFFNEQFF.

This clonotype was counted a few times. V usage is TRBV12-3 or TRBV12-4 and J usage is TRBJ2-1; 7 bases align to TRBD2. The CDR3 has 14 amino acids. The trim removed 7 bases at V and 8 bases at J, leaving 11 bases unmatched. CDR3 DNA sequence: TGTGCCAGCACCATGGGACTATTGAGGGATGAGCAGTTCTTC. The encoded protein is CASTMGLLRDEQFF.

The rearrangement joins TRBV20-1 to TRBJ2-1; D might be TRBD1 (5 bases). The germline V and J ends were trimmed by 0 bases and 0 bases, with 9 bases remaining between them. The germline gives CDR1 DFQATT, CDR2 SNEGSKA (reference sequence). CDR3 length equals 15 residues. The CDR3 here is CSAREDTSSYNEQFF. As DNA, the CDR3 is TGCAGTGCTAGAGAGGACACAAGCTCCTACAATGAGCAGTTCTTC.

The chain couples TRBV30 to TRBJ1-2; no clear D gene. The germline V gene encodes CDR1 GTSNPN and CDR2 SVGIG (reference sequence). V was pared by 3 bases and J by 8 bases, with 13 bases between. The CDR3 contains 12 residues. DNA for the CDR3: TGTGCCTGGAGAATCTTATCCCCAGGCTACACCTTC. Protein product: CAWRILSPGYTF.

The gene calls are TRBV27 and TRBJ2-7, with TRBD1 as a possible D gene (6 bases). Germline lookup yields CDR1 MNHEY and CDR2 SMNVEV (reference sequence). Trimming pared 2 bases from V and 5 bases from J, leaving 7 bases between. The CDR3 extends over 12 amino acids. The CDR3 is CASSLQGHEQYF. CDR3 DNA: TGTGCCAGCAGTTTACAGGGGCACGAGCAGTACTTC.

This clonotype was seen repeatedly, ten times or more. This chain connects TRBV27 to TRBJ2-1; 10 bases are a match to TRBD2. Germline loops: CDR1 MNHEY, CDR2 SMNVEV (reference sequence). The CDR3 is 16 amino acids. The junction had 9 bases not matched to a gene; V was cut back by 5 bases and J by 5 bases. The CDR3 sequence: CASSPILAGANNEQFF. The CDR3 nucleotides read TGTGCCAGCAGTCCTATTCTAGCGGGAGCGAACAATGAGCAGTTCTTC.

The CDR3 here is CASSLSRTGAETQYF. The CDR3 DNA follows: TGTGCCAGCAGTTTATCGAGGACTGGTGCTGAGACCCAGTACTTC. V is TRBV27 and J is TRBJ2-5; D might be TRBD2 (5 bases). The V end was cut by 0 bases, the J end by 5 bases, with 13 bases between. Per the germline V gene, CDR1 is MNHEY and CDR2 is SMNVEV (reference sequence). This CDR3 contains 15 residues.

The chain couples TRBV30 to TRBJ2-3; D is undetermined. V shed 5 bases and J shed 6 bases, with 9 bases lying between them. Germline V gene lookup returns CDR1 GTSNPN and CDR2 SVGIG (reference sequence). This CDR3 has 11 residues. CDR3 DNA: TGTGCCTGGGTTAAGCGTGATACGCAGTATTTT. This codes for CAWVKRDTQYF.

This clonotype was picked up a small number of times. The chain is built from TRBV6-1 and TRBJ2-1, with D perhaps matching TRBD1 (5 bases). Germline CDR1 MNHNS, CDR2 SASEGT. V lost 6 bases and J lost 2, with 11 bases in between. This CDR3 is built from 14 residues. CDR3 loop: CASRTEDTYNEQFF. The DNA of the CDR3 is TGTGCCAGCAGGACAGAGGATACCTACAATGAGCAGTTCTTC.

In its sample, this clonotype was seen many times. The chain combines TRBV7-2 with TRBJ2-1; 7 bases are shared with TRBD2. The CDR3 has 14 residues. Germline CDR1 and CDR2: SGHTA and FQGNSA. With 4 bases clipped from V and 6 bases from J, the junction kept 6 bases outside the gene matches. The CDR3 coding sequence is TGTGCCAGCAGCTCGGGGGGTGGAGGCAATGAGCAGTTCTTC. Amino acid sequence: CASSSGGGGNEQFF.

Comments on this clonotype: The missing conserved phenylalanine or tryptophan at the end of this CDR3 makes a read error likely. The genes are TRBV7-9 and TRBJ2-7, with D perhaps matching TRBD1 (6 bases). Germline CDR1 and CDR2: SEHNR and FQNEAQ (reference sequence). The CDR3 is made up of 13 amino acids. Trimming stripped 5 bases from V and 0 bases from J, with 8 bases between. The CDR3 loop reads CASSTGSSYEQYI. CDR3 sequence (DNA): TGTGCCAGCAGCACAGGGAGCTCCTACGAGCAGTACATC.

Only a few counts were recorded for this clonotype. V is TRBV12-5 and J is TRBJ2-3, with 10 bases identical to TRBD2. V shed 6 bases and J 2 bases; nucleotides not matched to a gene: 8. The CDR3 extends over 16 amino acids. CDR1 and CDR2 from the germline V gene are LGHNT and FRNRAP. CDR3 sequence reads: CASGPGTSEVTDTQYF. Here the CDR3 DNA reads TGTGCTAGTGGACCCGGGACTAGCGAGGTCACAGATACGCAGTATTTT.

This clonotype was detected only a few times. V usage is TRBV6-1 and J usage is TRBJ1-4, with TRBD1 matching over 7 bases. The CDR3 length is 15 residues. V dropped 0 bases and J dropped 6; count of bases not matched to a gene: 4. CDR1 MNHNS and CDR2 SASEGT come from the germline V gene. In DNA form, the CDR3 reads TGTGCCAGCAGTGAAGCGGAGACAGGGTATGAAAAACTGTTTTTT. Protein: CASSEAETGYEKLFF.

This clonotype was found once. The chain couples TRBV20-1 to TRBJ2-7, with 9 bases that match TRBD2. The CDR3 length is 13 residues. J was trimmed by 4 bases and V by 3 bases; bases with no gene match: 4. The germline V gene has CDR1 DFQATT and CDR2 SNEGSKA (reference sequence). DNA of the CDR3: TGCAGTGCTAGTAGGACTAGCGTGTACGAGCAGTACTTC. Encoded protein: CSASRTSVYEQYF.

The chain uses TRBV6-1 and TRBJ2-7, with 10 bases fitting TRBD1. V shed 2 bases and J 5 bases; nucleotides not matched to a gene: 6. This CDR3 has 15 amino acids. Germline V CDR1 and CDR2: MNHNS, SASEGT. The CDR3 nucleotides are TGTGCCAGCAGTGAATATGGGACAGGGGCCCACGAGCAGTACTTC. Amino acid sequence: CASSEYGTGAHEQYF.